This T cell receptor (beta chain) was recovered during a study of regulatory T cells in long-lasting Graves disease. The wider study: Graves' patients, newly diagnosed, had taken antithyroid drugs under 3 months.

Sequencing libraries for TCR beta were prepared with iRepertoire HTBI primers and Arm-PCR of CDR3 regions. Under the authors' procedure: From all samples, identification returned approximately 14 TRBJ and roughly 65 TRBV segments. TCRdb reanalysed the multiplex PCR reads using MiXCR and keeps one entry per CDR3 protein. The V and J calls were determined by TCRdb, not by the authors. Here the sample spans about 620,000 distinct CDR3 sequences, around 17% being singletons. Time point denoted: newly diagnosed GD, antithyroid drugs for less than 3 months. From PBMCs, RNA was extracted and then used to make the TCR library. Tubes containing EDTA received roughly 9 milliliters of drawn peripheral blood. V shed 5 bases and J shed 8 bases, with 12 bases lying between them. Germline CDR1 SNHLY, CDR2 FYNNEI. There are 13 residues in the CDR3. In this sample, this clonotype turned up many times. The same sample was also studied in work on T cells in Graves' hyperthyroidism and ophthalmopathy. As that report states: It was a median approximately 6.9 months before onset that the model predicted ophthalmopathy.

The source was peripheral blood mononuclear cells (PBMCs), collected at new diagnosis, from a patient treated with antithyroid drugs. The rearrangement joins TRBV2 to TRBJ1-4; D gene unclear. The source of this sequence is a woman in her 30s with Graves disease. The CDR3 loop reads CASSSLMGEKLFF. In DNA form, the CDR3 reads TGTGCCAGCAGTAGCTTGATGGGAGAAAAACTGTTTTTT. Looking up the rest from reference TRBV2 and TRBJ1-4 gives the full variable domain: EPEVTQTPSHQVTQMGQEVILRCVPISNHLYFYWYRQILGQKVEFLVSFYNNEISEKSEIFDDQFSVERPDGSNFTLKIRSTKLEDSAMYFCASSSLMGEKLFFGSGTQLSVL.